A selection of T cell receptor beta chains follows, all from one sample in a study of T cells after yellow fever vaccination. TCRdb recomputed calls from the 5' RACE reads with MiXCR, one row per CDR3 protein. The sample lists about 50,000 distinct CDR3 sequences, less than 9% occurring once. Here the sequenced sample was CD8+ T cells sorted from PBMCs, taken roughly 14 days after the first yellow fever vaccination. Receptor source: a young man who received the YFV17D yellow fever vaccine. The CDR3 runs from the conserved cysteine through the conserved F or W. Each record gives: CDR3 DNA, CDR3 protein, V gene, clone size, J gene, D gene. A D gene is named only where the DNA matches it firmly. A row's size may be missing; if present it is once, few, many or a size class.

cdr3_nt: TGTGCCAGCAGTAGCGCGGGGGGAAAACTGTTTTTT
cdr3_aa: CASSSAGGKLFF
v_call: TRBV6-5
clone_size: many
j_call: TRBJ1-4
d_call: -

cdr3_nt: TGTGCCAGCAGCGAAACCGGGCTACAAGAAGATACGCAGTATTTT
cdr3_aa: CASSETGLQEDTQYF
v_call: TRBV5-4
clone_size: many
j_call: TRBJ2-3
d_call: -

cdr3_nt: TGCGCCAGCACGGACAGGGGAGCAGATACGCAGTATTTT
cdr3_aa: CASTDRGADTQYF
v_call: TRBV5-1
clone_size: many
j_call: TRBJ2-3
d_call: TRBD1

cdr3_nt: TGCAGCGTTGAGTCACGACTTCTCTGGGGACAGCCGGTCACAGATACGCAGTATTTT
cdr3_aa: CSVESRLLWGQPVTDTQYF
v_call: TRBV29-1
clone_size: -
j_call: TRBJ2-3
d_call: TRBD1

cdr3_nt: TGTGCCAGCAGTCCCCGGACTAGCGGGGGGACAGATACGCAGTATTTT
cdr3_aa: CASSPRTSGGTDTQYF
v_call: TRBV6-2/TRBV6-3
clone_size: many
j_call: TRBJ2-3
d_call: TRBD2

cdr3_nt: TGTGCCAGCAGCTCTCTTTCGGGACAGGGGGACTATGGCTACACCTTC
cdr3_aa: CASSSLSGQGDYGYTF
v_call: TRBV7-9
clone_size: -
j_call: TRBJ1-2
d_call: TRBD1

cdr3_nt: TGTGCCAGCAGCCAAGTTGCTAGCGGGGACCGCACAGATACGCAGTATTTT
cdr3_aa: CASSQVASGDRTDTQYF
v_call: TRBV3-1
clone_size: -
j_call: TRBJ2-3
d_call: TRBD2

cdr3_nt: TGTGCCAGCAGCTTCCGGGCCCTCAACACCGGGGAGCTGTTTTTT
cdr3_aa: CASSFRALNTGELFF
v_call: TRBV7-8
clone_size: many
j_call: TRBJ2-2
d_call: -

cdr3_nt: TGCGCCAGCAGCTTGGCGGGCGACCAGCCCCAGCATTTT
cdr3_aa: CASSLAGDQPQHF
v_call: TRBV5-1
clone_size: many
j_call: TRBJ1-5
d_call: -

cdr3_nt: TGCGCCAGCAGCGTATCCGGACTCCGAGCCTACAATGAGCAGTTCTTC
cdr3_aa: CASSVSGLRAYNEQFF
v_call: TRBV5-1
clone_size: many
j_call: TRBJ2-1
d_call: -

cdr3_nt: TGTGCCAGCAGCCGCCTTGATGAAACCTACGAGCAGTACTTC
cdr3_aa: CASSRLDETYEQYF
v_call: TRBV14
clone_size: -
j_call: TRBJ2-7
d_call: -

cdr3_nt: TGTGCCAGCACCTTAGAGCGTGAGCAGTTCTTC
cdr3_aa: CASTLEREQFF
v_call: TRBV6-6
clone_size: -
j_call: TRBJ2-1
d_call: -

cdr3_nt: TGCGCCAGCAGCGGTGAGATGAACACTGAAGCTTTCTTT
cdr3_aa: CASSGEMNTEAFF
v_call: TRBV5-1
clone_size: many
j_call: TRBJ1-1
d_call: -